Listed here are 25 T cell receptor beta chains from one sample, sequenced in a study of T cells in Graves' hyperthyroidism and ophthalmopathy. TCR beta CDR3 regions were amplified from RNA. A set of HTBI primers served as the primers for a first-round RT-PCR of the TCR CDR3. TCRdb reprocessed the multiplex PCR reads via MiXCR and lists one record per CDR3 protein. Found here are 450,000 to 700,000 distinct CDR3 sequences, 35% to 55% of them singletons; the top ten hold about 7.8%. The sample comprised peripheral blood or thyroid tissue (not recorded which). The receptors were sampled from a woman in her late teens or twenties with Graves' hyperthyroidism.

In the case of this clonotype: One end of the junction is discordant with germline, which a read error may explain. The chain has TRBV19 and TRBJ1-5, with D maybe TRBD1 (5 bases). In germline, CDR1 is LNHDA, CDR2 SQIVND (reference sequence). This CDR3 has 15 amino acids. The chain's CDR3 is CAGSRAGDSNQPQHF. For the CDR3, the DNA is TGCGCCGGTAGTAGAGCGGGGGATAGCAATCAGCCCCAGCATTTT.

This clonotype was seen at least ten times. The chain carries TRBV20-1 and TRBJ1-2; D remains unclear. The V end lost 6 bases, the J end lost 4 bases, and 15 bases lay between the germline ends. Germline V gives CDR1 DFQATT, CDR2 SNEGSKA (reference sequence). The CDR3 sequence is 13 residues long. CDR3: CSATPELVYGYTF. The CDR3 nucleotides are TGCAGTGCAACCCCTGAGTTAGTCTATGGCTACACCTTC.

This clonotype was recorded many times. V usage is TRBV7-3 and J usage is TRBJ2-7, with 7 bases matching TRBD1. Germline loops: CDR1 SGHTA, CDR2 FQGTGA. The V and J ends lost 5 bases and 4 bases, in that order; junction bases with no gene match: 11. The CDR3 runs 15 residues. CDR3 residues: CASSQQGSPVYEQYF. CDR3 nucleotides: TGTGCCAGCAGCCAACAGGGGAGCCCCGTATACGAGCAGTACTTC. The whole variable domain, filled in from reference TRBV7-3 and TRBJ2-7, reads GAGVSQTPSNKVTEKGKYVELRCDPISGHTALYWYRQSLGQGPEFLIYFQGTGAADDSGLPNDRFFAVRPEGSVSTLKIQRTERGDSAVYLCASSQQGSPVYEQYFGPGTRLTVT.

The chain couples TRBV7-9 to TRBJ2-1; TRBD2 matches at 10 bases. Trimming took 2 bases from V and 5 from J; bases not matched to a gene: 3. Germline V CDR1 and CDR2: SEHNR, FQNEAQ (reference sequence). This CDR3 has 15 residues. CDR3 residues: CASSLPLAGDNEQFF. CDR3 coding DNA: TGTGCCAGCAGCTTACCCCTAGCGGGAGACAATGAGCAGTTCTTC.

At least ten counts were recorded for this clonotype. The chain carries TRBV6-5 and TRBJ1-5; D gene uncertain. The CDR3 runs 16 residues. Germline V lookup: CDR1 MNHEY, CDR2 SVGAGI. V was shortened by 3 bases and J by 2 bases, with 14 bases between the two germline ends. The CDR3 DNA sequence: TGTGCCAGCAGTTATCAGTTATTTGGGGGCAATCAGCCCCAGCATTTT. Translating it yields CASSYQLFGGNQPQHF.

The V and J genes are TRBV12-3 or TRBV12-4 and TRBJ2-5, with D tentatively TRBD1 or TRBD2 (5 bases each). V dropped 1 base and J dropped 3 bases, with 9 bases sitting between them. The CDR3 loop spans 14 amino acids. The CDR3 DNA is TGTGCCAGCAGTTTAGATTGGGGGAAAGAGACCCAGTACTTC. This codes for CASSLDWGKETQYF.

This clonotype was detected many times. CDR3 protein: CASSFMPTSTGHSYEQYF. CDR3 nucleotides: TGTGCCAGCAGCTTCATGCCCACATCCACAGGGCATTCCTACGAGCAGTACTTC. This chain joins TRBV7-2 and TRBJ2-7; a weak D match, TRBD1 (6 bases). Per germline, CDR1 SGHTA and CDR2 FQGNSA. Trimming removed 3 bases at V and 1 base at J, with 22 bases between. This CDR3 is 18 amino acids long.

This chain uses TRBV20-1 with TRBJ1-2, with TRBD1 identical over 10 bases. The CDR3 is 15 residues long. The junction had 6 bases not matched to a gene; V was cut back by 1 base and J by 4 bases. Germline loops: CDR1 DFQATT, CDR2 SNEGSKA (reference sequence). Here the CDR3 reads CSARGTDRGTYGYTF. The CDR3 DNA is TGCAGTGCTAGAGGGACGGACAGGGGGACCTATGGCTACACCTTC.

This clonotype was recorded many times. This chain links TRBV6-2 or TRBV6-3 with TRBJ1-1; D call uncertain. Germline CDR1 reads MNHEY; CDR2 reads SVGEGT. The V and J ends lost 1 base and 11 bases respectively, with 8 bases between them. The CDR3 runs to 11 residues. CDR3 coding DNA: TGTGCCAGCAGTTACTTTGGTGCGGCTTTCTTT. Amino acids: CASSYFGAAFF.

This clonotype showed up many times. CDR3 in amino acids: CASSPRSIGTSGRGGELFF. The CDR3 DNA follows: TGTGCCAGCAGCCCCAGATCTATCGGGACTAGCGGGAGAGGCGGGGAGCTGTTTTTT. The chain is built from TRBV7-3 and TRBJ2-2; 14 nucleotides line up with TRBD2. V lost 5 bases and J lost 7; bases outside the gene matches: 15. The CDR3 spans 19 residues. Germline V CDR1 and CDR2: SGHTA, FQGTGA.

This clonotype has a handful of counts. For the CDR3, the DNA is TGTGCCAGCAGCCATTACGGGGCAAACGGAAACACCATATATTTT. Residues: CASSHYGANGNTIYF. V and J are TRBV3-1 and TRBJ1-3, with D maybe TRBD1 (5 bases). Germline lookup yields CDR1 LGHDT and CDR2 YNNKEL (reference sequence). The CDR3 extends over 15 amino acids. V was shortened by 3 bases and J by 4 bases, with 13 bases between the two germline ends.

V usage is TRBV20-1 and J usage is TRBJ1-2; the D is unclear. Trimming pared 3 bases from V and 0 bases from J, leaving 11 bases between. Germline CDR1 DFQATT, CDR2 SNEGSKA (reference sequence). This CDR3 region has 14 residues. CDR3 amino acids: CSARSGTSNYGYTF. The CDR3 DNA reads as TGCAGTGCTAGGTCCGGAACGTCTAACTATGGCTACACCTTC.

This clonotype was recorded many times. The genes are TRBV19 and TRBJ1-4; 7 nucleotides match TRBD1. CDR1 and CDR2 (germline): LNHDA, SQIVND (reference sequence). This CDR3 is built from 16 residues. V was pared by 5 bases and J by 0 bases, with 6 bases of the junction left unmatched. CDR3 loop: CASSFGTAPTNEKLFF. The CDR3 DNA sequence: TGTGCCAGTAGTTTCGGGACAGCGCCAACTAATGAAAAACTGTTTTTT.

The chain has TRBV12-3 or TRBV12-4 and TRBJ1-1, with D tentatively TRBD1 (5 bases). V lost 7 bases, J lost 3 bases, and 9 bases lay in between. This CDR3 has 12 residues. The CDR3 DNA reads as TGTGCCAGCACGGGGCGGGACACTGAAGCTTTCTTT. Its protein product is CASTGRDTEAFF.

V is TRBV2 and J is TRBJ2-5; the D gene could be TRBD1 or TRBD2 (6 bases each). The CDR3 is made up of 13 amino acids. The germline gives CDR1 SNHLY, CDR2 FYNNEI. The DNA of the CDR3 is TGTGCTACTGAGACGGGGGCGTTGGGGACCCAGTACTTC. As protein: CATETGALGTQYF.

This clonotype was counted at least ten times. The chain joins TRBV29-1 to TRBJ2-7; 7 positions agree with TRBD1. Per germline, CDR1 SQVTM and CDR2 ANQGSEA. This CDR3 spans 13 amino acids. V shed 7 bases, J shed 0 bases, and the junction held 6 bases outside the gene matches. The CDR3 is CSAVTGYSYEQYF. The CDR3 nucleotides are TGCAGCGCCGTGACAGGGTACTCCTACGAGCAGTACTTC.

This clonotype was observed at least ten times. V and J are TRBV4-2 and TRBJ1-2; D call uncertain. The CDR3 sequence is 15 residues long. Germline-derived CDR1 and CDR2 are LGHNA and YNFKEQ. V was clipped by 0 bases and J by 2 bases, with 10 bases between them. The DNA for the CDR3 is TGTGCCAGCAGCCAAGAGACGGTTATGAACTATGGCTACACCTTC. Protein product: CASSQETVMNYGYTF.

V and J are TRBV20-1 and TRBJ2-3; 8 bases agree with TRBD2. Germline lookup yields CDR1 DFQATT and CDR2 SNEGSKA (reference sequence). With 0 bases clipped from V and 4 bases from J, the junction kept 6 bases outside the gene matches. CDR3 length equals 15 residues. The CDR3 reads CSARDPAGEPDTQYF. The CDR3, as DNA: TGCAGTGCTAGAGATCCAGCGGGAGAGCCAGATACGCAGTATTTT.

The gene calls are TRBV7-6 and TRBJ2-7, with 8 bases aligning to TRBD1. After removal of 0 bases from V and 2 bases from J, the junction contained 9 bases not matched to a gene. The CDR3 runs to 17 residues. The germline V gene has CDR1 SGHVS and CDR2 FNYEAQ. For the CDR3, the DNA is TGTGCCAGCAGCTTAGCAGGGATGGGACAGGCCGCCTACGAGCAGTACTTC. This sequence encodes CASSLAGMGQAAYEQYF. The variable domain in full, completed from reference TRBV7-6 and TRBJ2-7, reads GAGVSQSPRYKVTKRGQDVALRCDPISGHVSLYWYRQALGQGPEFLTYFNYEAQQDKSGLPNDRFSAERPEGSISTLTIQRTEQRDSAMYRCASSLAGMGQAAYEQYFGPGTRLTVT.

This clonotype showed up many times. CDR3 DNA sequence: TGCAGCGTTGTGGGGGGGCAGCCCCAGCATTTT. Translating it yields CSVVGGQPQHF. This chain uses TRBV29-1 with TRBJ1-5; tentatively, D is TRBD1 (5 bases). V lost 4 bases to trimming and J lost 7 bases, with 8 bases between them. CDR3 size: 11 residues. Germline V gene sequence: CDR1 SQVTM, CDR2 ANQGSEA. Full variable domain (outside the CDR3, taken from reference TRBV29-1 and TRBJ1-5): SAVISQKPSRDICQRGTSLTIQCQVDSQVTMMFWYRQQPGQSLTLIATANQGSEATYESGFVIDKFPISRPNLTFSTLTVSNMSPEDSSIYLCSVVGGQPQHFGDGTRLSIL.

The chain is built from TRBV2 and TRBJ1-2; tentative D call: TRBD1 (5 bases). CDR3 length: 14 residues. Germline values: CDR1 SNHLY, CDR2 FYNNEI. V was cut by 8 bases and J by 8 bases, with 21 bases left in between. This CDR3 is CASPPRGSQGGYTF. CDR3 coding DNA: TGTGCCAGCCCGCCGAGGGGAAGCCAAGGAGGCTACACCTTC. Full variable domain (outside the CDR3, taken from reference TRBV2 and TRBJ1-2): EPEVTQTPSHQVTQMGQEVILRCVPISNHLYFYWYRQILGQKVEFLVSFYNNEISEKSEIFDDQFSVERPDGSNFTLKIRSTKLEDSAMYFCASPPRGSQGGYTFGSGTRLTVV.

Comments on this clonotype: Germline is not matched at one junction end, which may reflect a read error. CDR3 sequence (DNA): TGCAGCGTTCACCCCGGACAGGCGAGAGAGACCCAGCACTTC. Its translation: CSVHPGQARETQHF. This chain links TRBV29-1 with TRBJ2-5, with 7 bases aligning to TRBD1. This CDR3 is 14 amino acids long. Germline V gene data show CDR1 as SQVTM and CDR2 as ANQGSEA.

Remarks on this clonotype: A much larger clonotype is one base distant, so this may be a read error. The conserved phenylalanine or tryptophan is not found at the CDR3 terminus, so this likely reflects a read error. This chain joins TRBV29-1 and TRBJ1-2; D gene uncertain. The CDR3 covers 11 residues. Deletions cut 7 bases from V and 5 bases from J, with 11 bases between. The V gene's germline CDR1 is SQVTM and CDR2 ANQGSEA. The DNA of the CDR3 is TGCAGCGGCCTTGAGGCTTATGGCTACACCCTC. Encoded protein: CSGLEAYGYTL.

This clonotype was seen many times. This CDR3 reads CASRTEQTGRNSPLHF. CDR3 DNA sequence: TGTGCCAGCAGAACCGAACAGACAGGGCGTAATTCACCCCTCCACTTT. The J gene is TRBJ1-6, the V gene TRBV6-2 or TRBV6-3, with 7 bases fitting TRBD1. The CDR3 contains 16 residues. V dropped 6 bases and J dropped 6; count of bases not matched to a gene: 11. In germline, CDR1 is MNHEY, CDR2 SVGEGT.

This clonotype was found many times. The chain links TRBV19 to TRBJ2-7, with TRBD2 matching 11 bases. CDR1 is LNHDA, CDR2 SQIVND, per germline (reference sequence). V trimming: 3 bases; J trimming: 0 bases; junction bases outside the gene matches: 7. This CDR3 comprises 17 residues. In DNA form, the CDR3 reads TGTGCCAGTAGTATGAGATACGGGACTAGCGGCTCCTACGAGCAGTACTTC. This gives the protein CASSMRYGTSGSYEQYF.